One sample yielded the 6 T cell receptor beta chains listed below, sequenced in a study of T cell responses to AZD1222 COVID-19 vaccine. TCRdb keeps only in-frame clones here, not all; method: immunoSEQ multiplex PCR. The table lists about 110,000 clones, 90% of them singletons. The material was peripheral blood, obtained 28 days after the second AZD1222 dose. Receptors originate from an adult who received the AZD1222 COVID-19 vaccine.

The chain employs TRBV7-2 and TRBJ1-1; 10 bases agree with TRBD1. CDR3 length: 15 residues. Germline V gene lookup returns CDR1 SGHTA and CDR2 FQGNSA. J lost 5 bases, V lost 5 bases, and 8 bases had no gene match. The CDR3 reads CASSPRQGAGTEAFF. CDR3 coding DNA: TGTGCCAGCAGCCCCAGACAGGGGGCAGGGACTGAAGCTTTCTTT. Complete variable domain (other parts from reference TRBV7-2 and TRBJ1-1): GAGVSQSPSNKVTEKGKDVELRCDPISGHTALYWYRQSLGQGLEFLIYFQGNSAPDKSGLPSDRFSAERTGGSVSTLTIQRTQQEDSAVYLCASSPRQGAGTEAFFGQGTRLTVV.

The V gene is TRBV11-2, the J gene TRBJ1-3, with TRBD1 identical over 8 bases. From germline, CDR1 is SGHAT and CDR2 FQNNGV. The CDR3 totals 15 residues. Losses at the gene ends were 3 bases for V and 4 bases for J; bases not matched to a gene: 5. CDR3 in DNA: TGTGCCAGCAGCTTTCAGGGGGCGCCCGGAAACACCATATATTTT. Translating it yields CASSFQGAPGNTIYF. The full variable domain, with the rest looked up from reference TRBV11-2 and TRBJ1-3, is EAGVAQSPRYKIIEKRQSVAFWCNPISGHATLYWYQQILGQGPKLLIQFQNNGVVDDSQLPKDRFSAERLKGVDSTLKIQPAKLEDSAVYLCASSFQGAPGNTIYFGEGSWLTVV.

The chain carries TRBV12-3 or TRBV12-4 and TRBJ1-1; no clear D. This CDR3 is built from 13 residues. V lost 4 bases to trimming and J lost 1 base, with 7 bases between them. The CDR3 DNA reads as TGTGCCAGCAGTTCCCCTTCGAACACTGAAGCTTTCTTT. This translates into CASSSPSNTEAFF.

The chain uses TRBV3-1 (or the pseudogene TRBV3-2) and TRBJ2-2; D is unresolved. CDR1 LGHDT and CDR2 YNNKEL come from the germline V gene (reference sequence). V was cut by 2 bases and J by 5 bases, with 0 bases left in between. There are 11 residues in the CDR3. The CDR3, as DNA: TGTGCCAGCAGCCAAACCGGGGAGCTGTTTTTT. Protein sequence: CASSQTGELFF.

The V call is TRBV7-2, the J call TRBJ2-7; 7 bases map to TRBD1. The ends lost 5 bases at V and 6 bases at J; junction bases unmatched: 10. Germline CDR1 reads SGHTA; CDR2 reads FQGNSA. The CDR3 is 14 residues long. The CDR3, as DNA: TGTGCCAGCAGCCCCTGGGACAGTGGGCGCGAGCAGTACTTC. Translating gives CASSPWDSGREQYF.

The chain uses TRBV3-1 (or the pseudogene TRBV3-2) and TRBJ2-3; D is ambiguous. This CDR3 is 16 amino acids long. Germline CDR1 LGHDT, CDR2 YNNKEL (reference sequence). The ends were cut back, 0 bases at V and 6 bases at J, with 16 bases in the middle. The CDR3 region has the DNA TGTGCCAGCAGCCAAGAATGGGATCCTAGATCCGATACGCAGTATTTT. Amino acid sequence: CASSQEWDPRSDTQYF.